The 11 T cell receptor beta chains presented below share a single source sample, sequenced in a study of CD8+CD57+ T cells in acquired aplastic anemia. The study profiled TCR beta VDJ and CDR3 using genomic DNA as template. In TCRdb, the reads were re-called with MiXCR into one record per CDR3 protein. The sample holds some 20,000 distinct CDR3 sequences, 30% to 40% seen once. Before being chosen for sequencing, patients had shown CD8+CD57+ cell expansion by flow cytometry. The antigens these receptors bind are not known. Overall study findings and caveats: The authors found lower diversity in patient CD8+CD57+ cells than in total CD4+ and CD8+ pools.

Specimen: CD8+CD57+ T cells sorted from PBMCs. The subset was: bead-enriched CD8+CD57+ effector memory T cells from SAA patients. These receptor sequences come from a human donor with aplastic anemia.

V gene TRBV20-1 combines with J gene TRBJ2-1, with 10 bases lining up with TRBD2. CDR1 DFQATT and CDR2 SNEGSKA come from the germline V gene (reference sequence). The CDR3 is 13 amino acids. In DNA form, the CDR3 reads TGCAAGAAGATAGCGGGAGGATTAAATGAGCAGTTCTTC. It is translated as CKKIAGGLNEQFF.

The J gene is TRBJ2-7, the V gene TRBV18; D not certain. There are 14 residues in the CDR3. Germline V gene data show CDR1 as KGHSH and CDR2 as LQKENI. V was clipped by 3 bases and J by 6 bases, with 15 bases between them. DNA of the CDR3: TGTGCCAGCTCACCCCCCCTAGACCTGGGCGAGCAGTACTTC. This sequence encodes CASSPPLDLGEQYF.

The chain has TRBV15 and TRBJ1-2; TRBD1 agrees at 9 bases. Germline CDR1 and CDR2: LNHNV and YYDKDF (reference sequence). This CDR3 has 15 residues. With 4 bases clipped from V and 4 bases from J, the junction kept 7 bases outside the gene matches. The CDR3 DNA reads as TGTGCCACCAGCATCCGGGACAGGGCCACCTATGGCTACACCTTC. This sequence encodes CATSIRDRATYGYTF.

This clonotype appeared a few times. The chain carries TRBV24-1 and TRBJ2-7; 8 nucleotides match TRBD2. The CDR3 has 15 residues. The junction had 3 bases not matched to a gene; V was cut back by 3 bases and J by 0 bases. The germline V gene encodes CDR1 KGHDR and CDR2 SFDVKD. For the CDR3, the DNA is TGTGCCACCAGTGATAGCGGGAGACCCTCCTACGAGCAGTACTTC. It specifies CATSDSGRPSYEQYF.

The chain couples TRBV9 to TRBJ2-7, with D unclear. Trimming stripped 3 bases from V and 0 bases from J, with 13 bases between. This CDR3 is 15 amino acids long. Per the germline V gene, CDR1 is SGDLS and CDR2 is YYNGEE. The CDR3 spells CASSAGRAASYEQYF. CDR3 DNA sequence: TGTGCCAGCAGCGCCGGACGCGCAGCCTCCTACGAGCAGTACTTC. Supplemented by reference TRBV9 and TRBJ2-7, the full variable domain reads DSGVTQTPKHLITATGQRVTLRCSPRSGDLSVYWYQQSLDQGLQFLIQYYNGEERAKGNILERFSAQQFPDLHSELNLSSLELGDSALYFCASSAGRAASYEQYFGPGTRLTVT.

There are a few counts of this clonotype. The chain recombines TRBV20-1 with TRBJ2-3; D possibly corresponds to TRBD2 (5 bases). The CDR3 totals 11 residues. V dropped 6 bases and J dropped 1 base, with 5 bases sitting between them. Per the germline V gene, CDR1 is DFQATT and CDR2 is SNEGSKA (reference sequence). CDR3 DNA: TGCAGTGCGAGGGGCACAGATACGCAGTATTTT. Protein product: CSARGTDTQYF.

V gene TRBV29-1 combines with J gene TRBJ2-1; unclear D gene. CDR3 size: 13 residues. Germline values: CDR1 SQVTM, CDR2 ANQGSEA. V was trimmed by 0 bases and J by 0 bases, leaving 3 bases between them. The CDR3 loop reads CSVEDSSYNEQFF. In DNA, the CDR3 is TGCAGCGTTGAAGATTCCTCCTACAATGAGCAGTTCTTC.

In its sample, this clonotype was seen a few times. The chain recombines TRBV12-3 or TRBV12-4 with TRBJ1-2; tentative D call: TRBD1 (6 bases). Trimming cost V 5 bases and J 2 bases, with 12 bases left between them. The CDR3 totals 14 residues. CDR3 DNA sequence: TGTGCCAGCAGTATCTACAGGGAGAACTATGGCTACACCTTC. As protein: CASSIYRENYGYTF.

This chain connects TRBV6-1 to TRBJ2-1; 8 bases are a match to TRBD1. The germline gives CDR1 MNHNS, CDR2 SASEGT. Trimming at V came to 2 bases and at J to 6 bases, leaving 3 bases not matched to a gene. The CDR3 spans 14 residues. The CDR3 nucleotides are TGTGCCAGCAGTGAACTTACAGGGGGCAATGAGCAGTTCTTC. Protein: CASSELTGGNEQFF.

This clonotype has only a few counts. The chain carries TRBV19 and TRBJ2-7; D is possibly TRBD1 or TRBD2 (5 bases each). Germline CDR1 reads LNHDA; CDR2 reads SQIVND (reference sequence). Trimming stripped 0 bases from V and 0 bases from J, with 12 bases between. CDR3 size: 16 residues. This chain's CDR3 is CASSIDPGRSSYEQYF. The CDR3 bases are TGTGCCAGTAGTATAGATCCGGGACGAAGCTCCTACGAGCAGTACTTC.

This clonotype has just a few counts. The rearrangement links TRBV9 to TRBJ2-1; unclear D gene. CDR3 length: 14 amino acids. Trimming pared 0 bases from V and 0 bases from J, leaving 4 bases between. Germline V gene lookup returns CDR1 SGDLS and CDR2 YYNGEE. Here the CDR3 reads CASSVGSSYNEQFF. In DNA form, the CDR3 reads TGTGCCAGCAGCGTAGGGAGCTCCTACAATGAGCAGTTCTTC.